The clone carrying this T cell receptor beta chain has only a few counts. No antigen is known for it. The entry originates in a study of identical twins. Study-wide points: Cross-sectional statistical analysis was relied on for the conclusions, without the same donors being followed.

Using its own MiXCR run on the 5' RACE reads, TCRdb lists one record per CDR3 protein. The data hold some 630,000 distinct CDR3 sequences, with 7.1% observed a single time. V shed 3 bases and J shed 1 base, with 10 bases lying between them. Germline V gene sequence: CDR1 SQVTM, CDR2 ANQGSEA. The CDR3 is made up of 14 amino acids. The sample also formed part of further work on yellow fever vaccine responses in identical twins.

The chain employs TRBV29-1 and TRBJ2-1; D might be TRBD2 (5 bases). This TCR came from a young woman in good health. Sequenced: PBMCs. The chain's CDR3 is CSVEIVASYNEQFF. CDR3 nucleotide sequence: TGCAGCGTTGAGATTGTAGCGTCCTACAATGAGCAGTTCTTC.